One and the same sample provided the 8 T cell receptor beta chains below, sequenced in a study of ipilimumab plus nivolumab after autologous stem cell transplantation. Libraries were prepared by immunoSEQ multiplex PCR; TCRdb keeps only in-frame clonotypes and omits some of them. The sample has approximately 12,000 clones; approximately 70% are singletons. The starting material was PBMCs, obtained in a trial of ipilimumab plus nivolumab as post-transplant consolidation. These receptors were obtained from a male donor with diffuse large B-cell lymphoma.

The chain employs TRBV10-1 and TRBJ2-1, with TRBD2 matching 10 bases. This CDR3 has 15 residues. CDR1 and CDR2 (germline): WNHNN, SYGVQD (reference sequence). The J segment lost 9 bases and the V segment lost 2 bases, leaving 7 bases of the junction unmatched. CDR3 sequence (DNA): TGCGCCAGCAGTGAGATTAGCGGGGGGCGGATTGAGCAGTTCTTC. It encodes CASSEISGGRIEQFF.

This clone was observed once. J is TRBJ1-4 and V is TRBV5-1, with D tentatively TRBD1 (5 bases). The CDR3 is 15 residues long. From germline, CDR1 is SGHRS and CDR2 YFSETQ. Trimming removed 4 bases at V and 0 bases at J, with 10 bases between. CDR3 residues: CASSPDRATNEKLFF. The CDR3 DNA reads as TGCGCCAGCAGCCCCGACAGAGCAACTAATGAAAAACTGTTTTTT.

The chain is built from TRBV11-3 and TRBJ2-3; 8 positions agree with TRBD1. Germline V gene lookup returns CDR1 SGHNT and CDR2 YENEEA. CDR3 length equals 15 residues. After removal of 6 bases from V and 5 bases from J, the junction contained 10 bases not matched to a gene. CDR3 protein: CASSSGQGWGDTQYF. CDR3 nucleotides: TGTGCCAGCAGTTCTGGACAGGGTTGGGGAGATACGCAGTATTTT.

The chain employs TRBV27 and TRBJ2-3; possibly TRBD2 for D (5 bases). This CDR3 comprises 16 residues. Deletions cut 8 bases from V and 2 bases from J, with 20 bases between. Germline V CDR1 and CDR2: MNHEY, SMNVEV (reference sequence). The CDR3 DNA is TGTGCCAGCGGCCGGAGGAGTCCCTCGAACACAGATACGCAGTATTTT. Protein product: CASGRRSPSNTDTQYF.

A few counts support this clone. The CDR3 spells CASSSGLATGELFF. Here the CDR3 DNA reads TGTGCCAGCAGTTCCGGACTTGCAACCGGGGAGCTGTTTTTT. This chain connects TRBV27 to TRBJ2-2; the D gene is possibly TRBD2 (5 bases). The CDR3 has 14 residues. From germline, CDR1 is MNHEY and CDR2 SMNVEV (reference sequence). V was trimmed by 4 bases and J by 5 bases, leaving 11 bases between them.

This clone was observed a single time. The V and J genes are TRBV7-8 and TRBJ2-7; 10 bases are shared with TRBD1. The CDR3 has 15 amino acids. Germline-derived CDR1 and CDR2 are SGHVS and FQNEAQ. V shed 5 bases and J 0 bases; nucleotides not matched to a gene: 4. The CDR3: CASSPGQGGSYEQYF. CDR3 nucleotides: TGTGCCAGCAGCCCCGGACAGGGGGGCTCCTACGAGCAGTACTTC.

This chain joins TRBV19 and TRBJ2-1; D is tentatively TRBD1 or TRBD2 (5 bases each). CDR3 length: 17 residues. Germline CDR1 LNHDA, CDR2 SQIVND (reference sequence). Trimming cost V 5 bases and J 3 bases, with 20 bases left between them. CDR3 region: CASSAPPPGTNYNEQFF. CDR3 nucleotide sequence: TGTGCCAGTAGTGCCCCCCCTCCTGGGACCAACTACAATGAGCAGTTCTTC.

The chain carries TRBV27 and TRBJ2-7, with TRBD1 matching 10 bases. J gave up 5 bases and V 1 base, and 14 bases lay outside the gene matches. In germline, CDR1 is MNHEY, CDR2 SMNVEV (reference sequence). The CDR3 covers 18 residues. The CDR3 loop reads CASSLLPPSPGQGNEQYF. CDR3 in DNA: TGTGCCAGCAGTTTATTGCCACCGTCACCGGGACAGGGGAACGAGCAGTACTTC.